Reported below is one TCR beta chain. Its antigen remains unidentified. No much larger clone is present one base from it, and per-base qualities are unavailable. The data belong to a study of monozygotic twins with cystic fibrosis (dated by TCRdb to 2020 to 2022). Notes on the research overall: Barcoded libraries were made from 2.5 to 3 micrograms of fragmented DNA using around 15 PCR cycles. Data for three of the twin pairs had already been reported earlier in a different context. Twins were ranked among some 1,100 cohort participants for weight-for-height and FEVPerc (FEV1 disease centile) at the day of blood sampling. TCR beta repertoires were compared within and between 16 monozygotic twin pairs with cystic fibrosis so that genetic influence on V and J gene usage could be assessed. Ten female and six male twin pairs, aged about 2.0 to 40 years (median around 9 years) and mostly children and adolescents, were included in the cohort.

What the work shows at the level of the full study, not this receptor alone: Simpson clonality was generally low (median 0.0095), which suggests a naive-dominated repertoire, and clonality was higher in the most severely affected patients. Nucleotide-identical clonotype sharing was significantly higher within monozygotic CF twin pairs than between unrelated CF individuals (P = 0.000026, Mann-Whitney). No association turned up between shared CDR3 numbers and age, concordance or disease severity, and the cohort was small. V gene usage was most similar to the co-twin in 13 of 16 pairs, and J usage was most similar to the co-twin in 8 of 16 pairs, which suggests genetic constraints.

Following the manufacturer's instructions, TCR beta CDR3 regions were amplified by multiplex PCR with the immunoSEQ immune profiling system. An Illumina NextSeq system was used to carry out the sequencing. For the original study's pipeline: Sequence data were processed on the immunoSEQ Analyzer platform, and clonality was calculated as the square root of Simpson's index of productive rearrangements. Similarity in V and J usage was quantified by Jensen-Shannon distance, and CDR3 generation probabilities were calculated with OLGA. The immuneACCESS database (August 2020) and VDJdb (December 2020) were searched for shared CDR3 sequences. The table comes from immuneACCESS by way of TCRdb, which keeps in-frame sequences with V and J called. Part of the clones is missing from these tables; in studies checked, under half for an unresolved V gene and the rest for unknown reasons. V, J and clone size were drawn from that table, and D and trimming were deduced from the DNA. The sample table records fewer than 30,000 clones; about nine tenths of these occur just once. The top ten clonotypes cover about 0.54% of the sample.

The twin pairs came from the European Cystic Fibrosis Twin and Sibling Study Cohort, which recruited patients from over a hundred CF clinics across 14 European countries. Both zygosity and CFTR genotype were checked in-house, and zygosity was tested with multiplex PCR across nine short tandem repeat loci. Peripheral blood was sampled from each twin, with clinical parameters recorded on the day of blood sampling. Phenol/chloroform extraction was used to isolate genomic DNA from peripheral blood cells, and the DNA was then kept in TE buffer at 4 degrees C. The sequenced sample consisted of blood. This sequence originates from a girl under 10 years old with cystic fibrosis.

The CDR3 is CASSVTLPGTAYSTDTQYF. The sequenced DNA is TGTGCCAGCAGCGTGACCCTTCCCGGGACAGCATACTCCACAGATACGCAGTATTTT. This receptor chain uses TRBV9 and TRBJ2-3; 7 bases in the junction line up with TRBD1. The germline V gene gives CDR1 as SGDLS and CDR2 as YYNGEE. The CDR3 covers 19 residues, taking in both the cysteine and the phenylalanine. Only the CDR3 part of the read is kept: 57 bases, read in frame from the first base. Trimmed from V: 2 bases; trimmed from J: 2 bases; junction bases lacking a gene match: 17.